This T cell receptor (beta chain) was sequenced for a study of blood T cell repertoires in COVID-19. The CDR3 totals 13 residues. Germline V gene sequence: CDR1 SGHTA, CDR2 FQGNSA. V lost 3 bases and J 2 bases, leaving 8 bases between the germline ends. The data were produced by immunoSEQ multiplex PCR, yet TCRdb's version contains in-frame clones alone and is incomplete. This sample has fewer than 200,000 clones, with more than 70% found just once. The sample taken for sequencing was peripheral blood. The clonotype was recovered from a woman aged 55-70 years with acute or convalescent COVID-19. This chain connects TRBV7-2 to TRBJ2-7; D is undetermined. CDR3 nucleotides: TGTGCCAGCAGCTTCCCGACTCCCTACGAGCAGTACTTC. This encodes CASSFPTPYEQYF.